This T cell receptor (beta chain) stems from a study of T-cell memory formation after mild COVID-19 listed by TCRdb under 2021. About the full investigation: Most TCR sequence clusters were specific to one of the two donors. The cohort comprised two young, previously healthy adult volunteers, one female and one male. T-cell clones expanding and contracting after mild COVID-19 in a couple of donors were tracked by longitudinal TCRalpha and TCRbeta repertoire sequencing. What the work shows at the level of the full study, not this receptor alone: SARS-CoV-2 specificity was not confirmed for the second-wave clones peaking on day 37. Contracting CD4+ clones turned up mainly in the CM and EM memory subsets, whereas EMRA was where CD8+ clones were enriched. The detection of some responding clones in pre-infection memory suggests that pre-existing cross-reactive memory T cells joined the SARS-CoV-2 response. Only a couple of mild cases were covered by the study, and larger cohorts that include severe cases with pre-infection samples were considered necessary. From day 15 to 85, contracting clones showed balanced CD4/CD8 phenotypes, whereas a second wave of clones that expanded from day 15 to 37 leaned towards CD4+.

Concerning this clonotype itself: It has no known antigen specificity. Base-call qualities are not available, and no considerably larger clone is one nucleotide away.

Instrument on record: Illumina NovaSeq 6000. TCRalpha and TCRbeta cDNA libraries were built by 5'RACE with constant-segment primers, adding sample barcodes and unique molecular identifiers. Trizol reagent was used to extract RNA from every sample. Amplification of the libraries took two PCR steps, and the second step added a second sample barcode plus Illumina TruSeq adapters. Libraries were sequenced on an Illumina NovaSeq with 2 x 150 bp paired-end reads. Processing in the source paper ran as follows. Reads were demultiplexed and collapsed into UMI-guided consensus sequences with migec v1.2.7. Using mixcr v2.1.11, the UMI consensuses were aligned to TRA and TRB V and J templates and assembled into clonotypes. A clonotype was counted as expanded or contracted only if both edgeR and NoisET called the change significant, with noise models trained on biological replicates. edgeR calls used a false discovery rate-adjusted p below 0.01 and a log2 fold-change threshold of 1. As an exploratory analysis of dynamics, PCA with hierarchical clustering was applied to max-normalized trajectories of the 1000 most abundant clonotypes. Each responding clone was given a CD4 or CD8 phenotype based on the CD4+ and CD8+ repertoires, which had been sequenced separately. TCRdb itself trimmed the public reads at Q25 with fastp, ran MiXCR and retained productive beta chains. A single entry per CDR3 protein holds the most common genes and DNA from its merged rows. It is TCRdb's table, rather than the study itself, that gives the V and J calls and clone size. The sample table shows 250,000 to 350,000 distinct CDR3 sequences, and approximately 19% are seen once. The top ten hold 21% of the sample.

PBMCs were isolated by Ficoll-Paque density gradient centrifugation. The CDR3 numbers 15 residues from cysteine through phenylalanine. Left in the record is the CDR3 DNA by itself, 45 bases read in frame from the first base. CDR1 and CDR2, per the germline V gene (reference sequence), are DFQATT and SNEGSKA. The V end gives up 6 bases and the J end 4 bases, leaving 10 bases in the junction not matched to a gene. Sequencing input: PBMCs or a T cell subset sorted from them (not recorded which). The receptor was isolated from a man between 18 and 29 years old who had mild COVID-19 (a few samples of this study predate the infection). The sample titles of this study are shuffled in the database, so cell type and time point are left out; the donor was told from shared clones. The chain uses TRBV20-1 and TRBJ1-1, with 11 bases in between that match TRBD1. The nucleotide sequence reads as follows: TGCAGTGCGACGATAGGGACAGGGGGTGGCACTGAAGCTTTCTTT. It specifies CSATIGTGGGTEAFF.